This TCR beta chain appears in the sequencing data of a study of T cell changes during pregnancy in multiple sclerosis. Sequencing was performed with immunoSEQ multiplex PCR; in TCRdb, only in-frame clones are kept and a portion is missing. The sample contains over 60,000 clones, roughly 87% of which appear only once. The germline V gene encodes CDR1 SGDLS and CDR2 YYNGEE. Trimming pared 2 bases from V and 6 bases from J, leaving 18 bases between. This CDR3 contains 16 residues. The origin of this receptor is a female donor with multiple sclerosis, enrolled in a pregnancy study. V is TRBV9 and J is TRBJ2-4; D is perhaps TRBD1 (6 bases). The sample was peripheral blood, taken in the first trimester of pregnancy. CDR3 in DNA: TGTGCCAGCAGCGTGGGGACAAGGGGGACCCTAAACATTCAGTACTTC. Amino acids: CASSVGTRGTLNIQYF.